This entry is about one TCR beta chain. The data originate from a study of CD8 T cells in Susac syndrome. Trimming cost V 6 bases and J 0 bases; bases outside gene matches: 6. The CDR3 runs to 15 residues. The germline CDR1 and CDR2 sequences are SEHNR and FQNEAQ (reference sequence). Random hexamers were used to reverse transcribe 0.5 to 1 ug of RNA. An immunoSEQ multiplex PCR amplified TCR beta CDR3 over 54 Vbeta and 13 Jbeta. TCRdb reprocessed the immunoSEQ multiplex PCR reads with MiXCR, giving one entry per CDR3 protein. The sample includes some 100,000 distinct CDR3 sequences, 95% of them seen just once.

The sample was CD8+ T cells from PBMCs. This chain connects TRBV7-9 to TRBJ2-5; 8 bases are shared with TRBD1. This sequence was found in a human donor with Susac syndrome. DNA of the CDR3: TGTGCCAGCAGGCCACAGGGGGACTACCAAGAGACCCAGTACTTC. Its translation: CASRPQGDYQETQYF.